The 25 T cell receptor beta chains reported below all come from one sample, sequenced in a study of T cell responses to AZD1222 COVID-19 vaccine. Using immunoSEQ multiplex PCR, the repertoire was profiled, and TCRdb retains in-frame clones only, with some absent. The sample includes approximately 150,000 clones, approximately 90% of them seen just once. The material was peripheral blood, obtained 28 days after the second dose of the MenACWY control vaccine. The source of these receptors is an adult who received the MenACWY meningococcal vaccine as a control.

J is TRBJ2-5 and V is TRBV18, with D possibly being TRBD1 or TRBD2 (5 bases each). From germline, CDR1 is KGHSH and CDR2 LQKENI. The V and J ends lost 1 base and 2 bases respectively, with 8 bases between them. The CDR3 has 14 amino acids. In DNA form, the CDR3 reads TGTGCCAGCTCACCACGGGGGAGACAAGAGACCCAGTACTTC. Amino acids: CASSPRGRQETQYF.

The J gene is TRBJ2-2, the V gene TRBV19, with 7 bases matching TRBD2. The CDR3 consists of 14 residues. CDR1 and CDR2 from the germline V gene are LNHDA and SQIVND (reference sequence). Trimming cost V 5 bases and J 5 bases; bases outside gene matches: 5. CDR3 DNA: TGTGCCAGTAGTCCCGGGAGGCAAACCGGGGAGCTGTTTTTT. It specifies CASSPGRQTGELFF.

V usage is TRBV7-3 and J usage is TRBJ2-5, with a tentative D call TRBD2 (6 bases). Trimming stripped 1 base from V and 0 bases from J, with 9 bases between. Germline V gives CDR1 SGHTA, CDR2 FQGTGA. The CDR3 is 15 residues long. The CDR3 region is CASSLRAGNQETQYF. In DNA form, the CDR3 reads TGTGCCAGCAGCTTAAGGGCGGGGAACCAAGAGACCCAGTACTTC.

This clone was seen only a few times. This chain links TRBV18 with TRBJ1-5; a possible D gene is TRBD1 (6 bases). The length of the CDR3 is 17 residues. Germline V gene sequence: CDR1 KGHSH, CDR2 LQKENI. The ends were cut back, 0 bases at V and 2 bases at J, with 14 bases in the middle. The CDR3: CASSPPGGTPGNQPQHF. The CDR3 DNA reads as TGTGCCAGCTCACCACCGGGGGGCACCCCAGGCAATCAGCCCCAGCATTTT.

The chain employs TRBV7-2 and TRBJ2-2; 10 bases map to TRBD2. The germline V gene has CDR1 SGHTA and CDR2 FQGNSA. Trimming cost V 3 bases and J 5 bases; bases outside gene matches: 6. The CDR3 runs 16 residues. The CDR3, as DNA: TGTGCCAGCAGCTTTCAAGCGGGAGGGCGTACCGGGGAGCTGTTTTTT. Protein: CASSFQAGGRTGELFF.

This clone appeared a few times. V usage is TRBV6-1 and J usage is TRBJ1-2; D is unclear. Trimming left V 2 bases short and J 2 bases short, with 9 bases between. The CDR3 runs 14 residues. Germline V gene data show CDR1 as MNHNS and CDR2 as SASEGT. CDR3 in DNA: TGTGCCAGCAGTGAACGGTGGGGAAACTATGGCTACACCTTC. This gives the protein CASSERWGNYGYTF.

The chain links TRBV28 to TRBJ2-1, with a possible D match to TRBD2 (6 bases). The CDR3 extends over 16 amino acids. Trimming stripped 5 bases from V and 0 bases from J, with 14 bases between. Germline assignment: CDR1 MDHEN and CDR2 SYDVKM. CDR3 region: CASSPREFSSYNEQFF. As DNA, the CDR3 is TGTGCCAGCAGTCCCCGGGAGTTTAGCTCCTACAATGAGCAGTTCTTC.

V usage is TRBV18 and J usage is TRBJ2-1; D is uncertain. Looked up from germline, CDR1 is KGHSH and CDR2 is LQKENI. With 3 bases removed from V and 0 bases from J, the gap between germline ends came to 6 bases. The CDR3 sequence is 14 residues long. The CDR3 sequence is CASSPGNSYNEQFF. The CDR3 DNA follows: TGTGCCAGCTCACCGGGGAACTCCTACAATGAGCAGTTCTTC.

The CDR3 sequence is CASSLVGAANQPQHF. The CDR3 coding sequence is TGTGCCAGCAGCTTAGTAGGGGCAGCCAATCAGCCCCAGCATTTT. J is TRBJ1-5 and V is TRBV7-2, with D possibly TRBD1 on 5 matching bases. The CDR3 consists of 15 residues. Germline CDR1 reads SGHTA; CDR2 reads FQGNSA. Trimming left V 1 base short and J 3 bases short, with 10 bases between.

This clone appeared a single time. The chain recombines TRBV28 with TRBJ2-1, with D tentatively TRBD1 (5 bases). The germline V gene has CDR1 MDHEN and CDR2 SYDVKM. V was trimmed by 5 bases and J by 9 bases, leaving 8 bases between them. The CDR3 length is 11 residues. The CDR3 sequence is CASSQGGEQFF. DNA for the CDR3: TGTGCCAGCAGTCAGGGTGGTGAGCAGTTCTTC.

The chain combines TRBV25-1 with TRBJ1-5, with no clear D. Germline assignment: CDR1 MGHDK and CDR2 SYGVNS. This CDR3 contains 14 residues. V was shortened by 5 bases and J by 0 bases, with 8 bases between the two germline ends. The CDR3 reads CASSRSYSNQPQHF. CDR3 DNA: TGTGCCAGCAGTCGAAGTTATAGCAATCAGCCCCAGCATTTT.

This clone is a singleton in its sample. The chain carries TRBV6-1 and TRBJ2-7; 8 bases fit TRBD1. The germline V gene encodes CDR1 MNHNS and CDR2 SASEGT. The CDR3 is 15 amino acids. V was clipped by 2 bases and J by 5 bases; unmatched bases: 8. The CDR3 sequence is CASSEKTGVYHEQYF. CDR3 DNA: TGTGCCAGCAGTGAAAAGACAGGGGTGTACCACGAGCAGTACTTC.

The chain combines TRBV5-4 with TRBJ1-3; no firm D call. Looked up from germline, CDR1 is SGHNT and CDR2 is YYREEE (reference sequence). The V and J ends lost 2 bases and 8 bases respectively, with 11 bases between them. The CDR3 is 13 residues long. CDR3 coding DNA: TGTGCCAGCAGCTTCTCCGTTGGGGACACCATATATTTT. It translates to CASSFSVGDTIYF.

This clone has just one count. V is TRBV28 and J is TRBJ1-2; D possibly corresponds to TRBD1 (6 bases). The CDR3 length is 14 residues. Germline V gives CDR1 MDHEN, CDR2 SYDVKM. V lost 6 bases and J 4 bases, leaving 15 bases between the germline ends. In DNA form, the CDR3 reads TGTGCCAGCAGAGGGGGGTTTCCGGCCTATGGCTACACCTTC. Amino acids: CASRGGFPAYGYTF.

The V and J genes are TRBV15 and TRBJ2-7; D call uncertain. The CDR3 is 13 residues long. Trimming took 3 bases from V and 6 from J, leaving 12 bases between them. The V gene's germline CDR1 is LNHNV and CDR2 YYDKDF (reference sequence). The CDR3 nucleotides are TGTGCCACCAGCAGCTATCCCGGTGGCGAGCAGTACTTC. Protein product: CATSSYPGGEQYF.

The DNA of the CDR3 is TGTGCCAGCAGACCTCCAGGTAGCGGGTTCCCCTACGAGCAGTACTTC. It yields the protein CASRPPGSGFPYEQYF. The chain couples TRBV28 to TRBJ2-7, with 7 bases that match TRBD2. The ends lost 6 bases at V and 2 bases at J; junction bases unmatched: 13. The CDR3 covers 16 residues. Per germline, CDR1 MDHEN and CDR2 SYDVKM.

The chain employs TRBV28 and TRBJ1-1; D gene unclear. With 5 bases removed from V and 5 bases from J, the gap between germline ends came to 9 bases. Germline CDR1 is MDHEN and CDR2 is SYDVKM. The CDR3 length is 12 residues. CDR3 protein: CASSPLVTEAFF. CDR3 nucleotides: TGTGCCAGCAGTCCGCTGGTAACTGAAGCTTTCTTT.

The chain has TRBV7-8 and TRBJ2-7, with unresolved D. Trimming left V 0 bases short and J 2 bases short, with 11 bases between. This CDR3 is built from 15 residues. Germline loops: CDR1 SGHVS, CDR2 FQNEAQ. CDR3 sequence reads: CASSLAPRTPYEQYF. For the CDR3, the DNA is TGTGCCAGCAGCTTAGCGCCTCGGACCCCCTACGAGCAGTACTTC.

The V and J genes are TRBV5-3 and TRBJ2-1; D not certain. TRBV5-3 is sorted into the ORF group, with uncertain function. V gave up 4 bases and J gave up 5 bases, with 13 bases separating them. The CDR3 contains 14 residues. The CDR3 DNA is TGTGCCAGAAGCCCCTCAGCTGGGGACAATGAGCAGTTCTTC. This gives the protein CARSPSAGDNEQFF.

V usage is TRBV12-3 or TRBV12-4 and J usage is TRBJ1-5; unclear D gene. This CDR3 is built from 13 residues. Trimming took off 4 bases at V and 7 bases at J, with 11 bases between the two ends. The CDR3 reads CASSWMRLQPQHF. CDR3 bases: TGTGCCAGCAGTTGGATGAGACTCCAGCCCCAGCATTTT.

The chain uses TRBV19 and TRBJ2-1; 13 bases match TRBD2. The CDR3 covers 15 residues. J was trimmed by 8 bases and V by 7 bases; bases with no gene match: 8. Germline CDR1 and CDR2: LNHDA and SQIVND (reference sequence). CDR3: CASTRGLAGDHEQFF. The CDR3 nucleotides are TGTGCCAGTACCCGAGGACTAGCGGGAGATCATGAGCAGTTCTTC.

The genes are TRBV7-2 and TRBJ2-5; D may be TRBD1 or TRBD2 (6 bases each). This CDR3 region has 15 residues. The V and J ends lost 2 bases and 5 bases respectively, with 15 bases between them. The V gene's germline CDR1 is SGHTA and CDR2 FQGNSA. The CDR3 region is CASSLRGTTPETQYF. The CDR3 DNA follows: TGTGCCAGCAGCTTACGCGGGACAACTCCGGAGACCCAGTACTTC.

The chain links TRBV7-2 to TRBJ1-4, with D uncertain. Germline CDR1 SGHTA, CDR2 FQGNSA. V gave up 5 bases and J gave up 6 bases, with 13 bases separating them. The CDR3 loop spans 14 amino acids. Here the CDR3 DNA reads TGTGCCAGCAGCACCGGAAGGGCAGATGAAAAACTGTTTTTT. Amino acids: CASSTGRADEKLFF.

Here the CDR3 reads CASSRLWTGGDEQYF. The CDR3 coding sequence is TGCGCCAGCAGCCGCCTTTGGACAGGGGGGGACGAGCAGTACTTC. The chain uses TRBV4-1 and TRBJ2-7, with 10 bases that match TRBD1. Looked up from germline, CDR1 is MGHRA and CDR2 is YSYEKL. The CDR3 covers 15 residues. With 4 bases clipped from V and 5 bases from J, the junction kept 8 bases outside the gene matches.

This chain links TRBV6-5 with TRBJ1-1; D remains ambiguous. The CDR3 is made up of 13 amino acids. The V end lost 6 bases, the J end lost 1 base, and 9 bases lay between the germline ends. CDR1 and CDR2 (germline): MNHEY, SVGAGI. CDR3 region: CASRIQANTEAFF. DNA for the CDR3: TGTGCCAGCAGAATACAAGCGAACACTGAAGCTTTCTTT.